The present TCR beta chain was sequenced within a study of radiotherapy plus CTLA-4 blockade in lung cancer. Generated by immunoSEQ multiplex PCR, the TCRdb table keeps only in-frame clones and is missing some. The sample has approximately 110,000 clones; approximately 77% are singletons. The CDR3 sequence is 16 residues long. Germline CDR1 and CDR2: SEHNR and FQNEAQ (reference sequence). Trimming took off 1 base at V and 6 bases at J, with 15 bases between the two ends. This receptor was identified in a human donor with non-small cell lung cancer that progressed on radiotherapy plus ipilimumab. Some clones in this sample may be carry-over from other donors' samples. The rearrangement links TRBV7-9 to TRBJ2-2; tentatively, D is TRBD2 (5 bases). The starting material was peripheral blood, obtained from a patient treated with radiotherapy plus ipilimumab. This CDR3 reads CASSLDLPSWAGELFF. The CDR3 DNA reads TGTGCCAGCAGCTTAGATCTGCCTAGCTGGGCCGGGGAGCTGTTTTTT.